This TCR beta chain was identified during a study of post-analysis software for immune sequencing data. Study-level points and caveats: In patients, about 5 TRBV segments were more frequent than in controls, with TRBV5-6, TRBV5-1 and TRBV20-1 among them. Controls showed significantly higher normalized Chao1 diversity than did multiple sclerosis patients.

Unique molecular identifiers featured in each of the TCR beta cDNA libraries. TCRdb called the PCR reads again in MiXCR, with one record for every CDR3 protein. The sample includes 170,000 or so distinct CDR3 sequences, approximately 30% of them seen just once. This CDR3 region has 14 residues. CDR1 MNHEY and CDR2 SMNVEV come from the germline V gene (reference sequence). V was cut by 0 bases and J by 4 bases, with 10 bases left in between. Many counts were recorded for this clonotype. Its target is unknown. The V and J genes are TRBV27 and TRBJ2-7, with a weak D call TRBD1 (7 bases). Material for sequencing was blood. This TCR derives from a girl aged 10-17 years with multiple sclerosis. CDR3 region: CASSLSSGGYEQYF. Here the CDR3 DNA reads TGTGCCAGCAGTTTATCGTCAGGGGGGTACGAGCAGTACTTC.